Below, 20 T cell receptor beta chains from the same sample are listed, as sequenced in a study of beta chain features in type 1 diabetes (dated by TCRdb to 2016 to 2019). Library preparation used the immunoSEQ multiplex PCR assay. The High Capacity cDNA Reverse Transcription Kit was used to reverse transcribe all of the isolated RNA, meaning that expressed TCRB transcripts were what got sequenced. TCRdb carries this immuneACCESS record with in-frame sequences only. Its versions omit some clonotypes, under half of them owing to an unresolved V gene in the studies checked, with the rest unexplained. The sample contains about 250,000 clones, over 12% of them found a single time. The ten largest clones add up to about 0.026% of the sample. Specimen: naive CD4+ T cells from blood. The cell subset or site label, read with the paper, signifies: true naive CD4+ T cells. These receptors all come from a woman aged 40 to 50 in good health.

This clone was detected ten times or more. Written as DNA, the CDR3 is TGCAGCGCTGGACCGACGGGGGAGACCCAGTACTTC. Translated: CSAGPTGETQYF. This chain links TRBV29-1 with TRBJ2-5; D is perhaps TRBD2 (5 bases). The V end lost 7 bases, the J end lost 5 bases, and 14 bases lay between the germline ends. There are 12 residues in the CDR3. In germline, CDR1 is SQVTM, CDR2 ANQGSEA.

The chain joins TRBV19 to TRBJ2-7; possible D gene TRBD2, 7 bases. Trimming stripped 6 bases from V and 5 bases from J, with 20 bases between. CDR3 length: 15 residues. Germline CDR1 LNHDA, CDR2 SQIVND (reference sequence). CDR3 sequence: CASSLPGGPTDEQYF. As DNA, the CDR3 is TGTGCCAGTAGCCTCCCCGGGGGGCCTACGGACGAGCAGTACTTC.

The sample holds a few counts of this clone. The chain has TRBV2 and TRBJ2-5; TRBD2 aligns across 9 bases. CDR3 length: 11 residues. Germline V gene data show CDR1 as SNHLY and CDR2 as FYNNEI. The ends lost 5 bases at V and 12 bases at J; junction bases unmatched: 4. CDR3 amino acids: CASSRLAVKYF. For the CDR3, the DNA is TGTGCCAGCAGTAGACTAGCGGTTAAGTACTTC.

The chain carries TRBV2 and TRBJ1-2, with TRBD1 matching 8 bases. CDR1 is SNHLY, CDR2 FYNNEI, per germline. The CDR3 covers 13 residues. V lost 7 bases, J lost 3 bases, and 4 bases stayed unmatched. The chain's CDR3 is CASKGQEDYGYTF. CDR3 in DNA: TGTGCCAGCAAGGGACAGGAGGACTATGGCTACACCTTC.

This clone was seen a few times. V and J are TRBV18 and TRBJ1-3, with unresolved D. The V end was cut by 3 bases, the J end by 1 base, with 7 bases between. The CDR3 extends over 14 amino acids. CDR1 and CDR2 (germline): KGHSH, LQKENI. The CDR3 reads CASSPRESGNTIYF. In nucleotides, the CDR3 is TGTGCCAGCTCACCCCGGGAGTCTGGAAACACCATATATTTT.

This clone was counted between two and nine times. This CDR3 is also generated by other DNA sequences in the sample. This chain uses TRBV5-1 with TRBJ2-3, with TRBD2 identical over 11 bases. In germline, CDR1 is SGHRS, CDR2 YFSETQ. The CDR3 has 16 residues. With V trimmed by 0 bases and J by 2 bases, 2 bases remained unmatched. CDR3 loop: CASSLGLAGTTDTQYF. The CDR3 DNA reads TGCGCCAGCAGCTTGGGACTAGCGGGAACCACAGATACGCAGTATTTT. The full variable domain, its missing parts supplied by reference TRBV5-1 and TRBJ2-3, is KAGVTQTPRYLIKTRGQQVTLSCSPISGHRSVSWYQQTPGQGLQFLFEYFSETQRNKGNFPGRFSGRQFSNSRSEMNVSTLELGDSALYLCASSLGLAGTTDTQYFGPGTRLTVL.

The DNA for the CDR3 is TGTGCCAGTAGTGTCCAGGGGGCCGCCGCACCTGGGGCCAACGTCCTGACTTTC. Translation gives CASSVQGAAAPGANVLTF. V usage is TRBV19 and J usage is TRBJ2-6; 8 bases are a match to TRBD1. The V gene end was trimmed by 5 bases and the J gene end by 2 bases; junction bases not matched to a gene: 11. The CDR3 runs 18 residues. The germline V gene encodes CDR1 LNHDA and CDR2 SQIVND (reference sequence).

The chain links TRBV19 to TRBJ1-5, with unresolved D. The V and J ends lost 5 bases and 2 bases respectively, with 16 bases between them. The CDR3 covers 16 residues. CDR1 and CDR2 (germline): LNHDA, SQIVND (reference sequence). The CDR3 DNA reads as TGTGCCAGTAGTGCGGGAGCCGGTTCTGGCAATCAGCCCCAGCATTTT. Residues: CASSAGAGSGNQPQHF. Together with reference TRBV19 and TRBJ1-5, the CDR3 gives the full variable domain: DGGITQSPKYLFRKEGQNVTLSCEQNLNHDAMYWYRQDPGQGLRLIYYSQIVNDFQKGDIAEGYSVSREKKESFPLTVTSAQKNPTAFYLCASSAGAGSGNQPQHFGDGTRLSIL.

This clone was seen more than once but under ten times. Other nucleotide sequences in the sample specify the same CDR3. V and J are TRBV5-1 and TRBJ1-2; 9 nucleotides match TRBD1. Germline V gene lookup returns CDR1 SGHRS and CDR2 YFSETQ. The V and J ends lost 0 bases and 6 bases, in that order; junction bases with no gene match: 0. The CDR3 is made up of 13 amino acids. CDR3 sequence (DNA): TGCGCCAGCAGCTTGGGACAGGGGGATGGCTACACCTTC. It encodes CASSLGQGDGYTF. Looking up the rest from reference TRBV5-1 and TRBJ1-2 gives the full variable domain: KAGVTQTPRYLIKTRGQQVTLSCSPISGHRSVSWYQQTPGQGLQFLFEYFSETQRNKGNFPGRFSGRQFSNSRSEMNVSTLELGDSALYLCASSLGQGDGYTFGSGTRLTVV.

This chain links TRBV5-1 with TRBJ2-7; TRBD1 might be the D (5 bases). Germline V gene sequence: CDR1 SGHRS, CDR2 YFSETQ. Trimming shortened V by 4 bases and J by 3 bases, and 17 bases separated the two germline ends. The CDR3 has 15 residues. CDR3 bases: TGCGCCAGCAGCCTAGGACACATTGGAAGCTACGAGCAGTACTTC. Protein product: CASSLGHIGSYEQYF.

The chain couples TRBV7-8 to TRBJ1-2; possible D gene TRBD1, 6 bases. CDR3 length: 16 residues. CDR1 is SGHVS and CDR2 is FQNEAQ in the germline V gene. V was shortened by 4 bases and J by 4 bases, with 19 bases between the two germline ends. The CDR3 DNA reads TGTGCCAGCAGCTCCCCGTCACAGGGAGAGGTCTATGGCTACACCTTC. Its translation is CASSSPSQGEVYGYTF.

This sequence joins TRBV7-2 and TRBJ2-3, with D unclear. This CDR3 region has 12 residues. The V end was cut by 5 bases, the J end by 5 bases, with 8 bases between. Germline-derived CDR1 and CDR2 are SGHTA and FQGNSA. CDR3: CASSRFEDTQYF. The CDR3 nucleotides are TGTGCCAGCAGCCGGTTCGAAGATACGCAGTATTTT.

The chain combines TRBV4-1 with TRBJ1-2; 8 positions match TRBD1. With V trimmed by 3 bases and J by 4 bases, 4 bases remained unmatched. CDR3 length: 14 residues. Looked up from germline, CDR1 is MGHRA and CDR2 is YSYEKL. The CDR3, as DNA: TGCGCCAGCAGCCAGACAGGGGTCATCTATGGCTACACCTTC. This sequence encodes CASSQTGVIYGYTF.

The V gene is TRBV7-8, the J gene TRBJ2-2; 9 bases match TRBD2. This CDR3 contains 16 residues. V dropped 2 bases and J dropped 2; count of bases not matched to a gene: 3. CDR1 and CDR2 from the germline V gene are SGHVS and FQNEAQ. In nucleotides, the CDR3 is TGTGCCAGCAGCTTACGACTAGCGGACAACACCGGGGAGCTGTTTTTT. This codes for CASSLRLADNTGELFF.

This clone was detected a few times. This chain connects TRBV6-5 to TRBJ2-5, with 7 positions matching TRBD1. CDR3 size: 12 residues. Per germline, CDR1 MNHEY and CDR2 SVGAGI. V was pared by 4 bases and J by 12 bases, with 8 bases of the junction left unmatched. The CDR3 reads CASSFKGQREYF. The CDR3 coding sequence is TGTGCCAGCAGTTTTAAGGGACAGAGAGAGTACTTC.

The chain couples TRBV29-1 to TRBJ2-7, with D possibly TRBD2 on 7 matching bases. The CDR3 covers 13 residues. V lost 8 bases and J lost 3, with 17 bases in between. CDR1 is SQVTM and CDR2 is ANQGSEA in the germline V gene. The CDR3 DNA reads TGCAGCATCCGGGGGGCGGGGGTCTACGAGCAGTACTTC. It codes for CSIRGAGVYEQYF.

This clone was observed a few times. The chain uses TRBV5-1 and TRBJ2-5; the match to TRBD2 covers 8 bases. V shed 3 bases and J 9 bases; nucleotides not matched to a gene: 16. Germline V gene data show CDR1 as SGHRS and CDR2 as YFSETQ. The CDR3 spans 16 residues. CDR3 protein: CASSSGGSGALRPQYF. The CDR3 coding sequence is TGCGCCAGCAGCTCCGGTGGTAGCGGGGCCCTGCGCCCCCAGTACTTC.

This clone has a handful of counts. The rearrangement joins TRBV7-9 to TRBJ1-5; D gene uncertain. The CDR3 sequence is 15 residues long. The germline CDR1 and CDR2 sequences are SEHNR and FQNEAQ (reference sequence). Trimming shortened V by 2 bases and J by 2 bases, and 10 bases separated the two germline ends. Here the CDR3 DNA reads TGTGCCAGCAGCTTACTGGGAGACGGCAATCAGCCCCAGCATTTT. Translation: CASSLLGDGNQPQHF.

This clone was counted ten times or more. This chain uses TRBV21-1 with TRBJ2-7; the tabulated D call, TRBD2, remains unverified against the DNA. TRBV21-1 is flagged as a pseudogene. This CDR3 comprises 13 residues. The CDR3 DNA sequence: TGTGCCAGCAGCAACTCGGGGGCCTACGAGCAGTACTTC. Encoded protein: CASSNSGAYEQYF.

This chain links TRBV5-4 with TRBJ2-3; tentative D call: TRBD2 (6 bases). CDR3 length equals 15 residues. Trimming took off 0 bases at V and 2 bases at J, with 10 bases between the two ends. The germline gives CDR1 SGHNT, CDR2 YYREEE (reference sequence). Here the CDR3 reads CASSLETDYTDTQYF. The CDR3 DNA follows: TGTGCCAGCAGCTTGGAAACGGACTACACAGATACGCAGTATTTT.